The present T cell receptor (beta chain) was sequenced within a study of T cell responses to AZD1222 COVID-19 vaccine. About the study: Whether given at about 4 or about 12 weeks, second doses were pooled.

Deletions cut 0 bases from V and 1 base from J, with 13 bases between. The CDR3 is 16 residues long. Germline CDR1 is GTSNPN and CDR2 is SVGIG (reference sequence). Study observations and caveats: Elevations in Spike-specific TCR breadth and depth followed administration of two AZD1222 doses. Repertoires were obtained solely post-peak T cell response.

Here immunoSEQ multiplex PCR was the method, and the copy in TCRdb shows in-frame clones only, minus some. This table holds under 120,000 clones, approximately 96% found once. As regards this clone: Antigen unknown.

The receptor was isolated from an adult in good health. Here the sequenced sample was peripheral blood, taken on day 0 of AZD1222 vaccination. The chain couples TRBV30 to TRBJ1-5; D remains ambiguous. The CDR3 reads CAWSVPEGWSNQPQHF. Here the CDR3 DNA reads TGTGCCTGGAGTGTACCGGAGGGCTGGAGCAATCAGCCCCAGCATTTT.